Shown below are 26 T cell receptor beta chains from a single sample sequenced in a study of technical replicates of blood from a handful of donors (dated by TCRdb to about 2017). To prepare the library, the immunoSEQ multiplex PCR assay was applied. The source is immuneACCESS, and TCRdb retained only in-frame sequences with V and J called. Part of the clones is not carried over; for the studies checked, unresolved V genes explain less than half of this, and the remainder is unexplained. In all, the sample holds roughly 50,000 clones, and around 93% of those were seen once. The ten largest clones capture around 4.4% of the sample. The sample was PBMCs. The receptor source for this set is a human donor in good health. Some clones in this sample may be carry-over from other donors' samples.

V and J are TRBV7-8 and TRBJ2-7; 7 bases fit TRBD1. J gave up 2 bases and V 5 bases, and 9 bases lay outside the gene matches. CDR1 and CDR2 from the germline V gene are SGHVS and FQNEAQ. The CDR3 totals 15 residues. CDR3 protein: CASSRTGQTTYEQYF. CDR3 bases: TGTGCCAGCAGCCGCACGGGACAGACGACCTACGAGCAGTACTTC.

This chain links TRBV7-6 with TRBJ1-6; D ambiguous. The CDR3 length is 15 residues. Trimming left V 1 base short and J 9 bases short, with 13 bases between. Germline V gene data show CDR1 as SGHVS and CDR2 as FNYEAQ. CDR3 sequence reads: CASSLDPGRSSPLHF. DNA for the CDR3: TGTGCCAGCAGCTTAGATCCCGGAAGGAGTTCACCCCTCCACTTT.

The chain has TRBV6-6 and TRBJ2-5; tentatively, D is TRBD1 (6 bases). Trimming removed 6 bases from V and 5 bases from J, with 19 bases in between. The CDR3 is made up of 15 amino acids. Germline CDR1 is MNHNY and CDR2 is SVGAGI (reference sequence). The CDR3 DNA reads as TGTGCCAGCAGCCCCGGGACACGGGCCGGCGAGACCCAGTACTTC. It translates to CASSPGTRAGETQYF.

The chain uses TRBV19 and TRBJ1-1, with TRBD1 matching 7 bases. V dropped 5 bases and J dropped 7; count of bases not matched to a gene: 13. The germline CDR1 and CDR2 sequences are LNHDA and SQIVND (reference sequence). The CDR3 loop spans 15 amino acids. CDR3 residues: CASSSWTGEGVEAFF. CDR3 in DNA: TGTGCCAGTAGTTCCTGGACAGGCGAAGGTGTTGAAGCTTTCTTT. Together with reference TRBV19 and TRBJ1-1, the CDR3 gives the full variable domain: DGGITQSPKYLFRKEGQNVTLSCEQNLNHDAMYWYRQDPGQGLRLIYYSQIVNDFQKGDIAEGYSVSREKKESFPLTVTSAQKNPTAFYLCASSSWTGEGVEAFFGQGTRLTVV.

J is TRBJ2-1 and V is TRBV11-2; 7 nucleotides match TRBD2. CDR1 and CDR2 (germline): SGHAT, FQNNGV. This CDR3 is built from 15 residues. Trimming at V came to 3 bases and at J to 1 base, leaving 3 bases not matched to a gene. The CDR3 region has the DNA TGTGCCAGCAGCTTCGGGGGGTTATCCTACAATGAGCAGTTCTTC. Translated: CASSFGGLSYNEQFF.

The rearrangement links TRBV5-1 to TRBJ2-2; D is undetermined. The CDR3 is 15 residues long. From germline, CDR1 is SGHRS and CDR2 YFSETQ. The ends were cut back, 1 base at V and 3 bases at J, with 10 bases in the middle. For the CDR3, the DNA is TGCGCCAGCAGCTTGCCGAGTCCGGACACCGGGGAGCTGTTTTTT. It codes for CASSLPSPDTGELFF. Looking up the rest from reference TRBV5-1 and TRBJ2-2 gives the full variable domain: KAGVTQTPRYLIKTRGQQVTLSCSPISGHRSVSWYQQTPGQGLQFLFEYFSETQRNKGNFPGRFSGRQFSNSRSEMNVSTLELGDSALYLCASSLPSPDTGELFFGEGSRLTVL.

V and J are TRBV6-1 and TRBJ2-3; the D gene is possibly TRBD2 (6 bases). The CDR3 is 13 residues long. V lost 6 bases to trimming and J lost 2 bases, with 9 bases between them. Germline assignment: CDR1 MNHNS and CDR2 SASEGT. CDR3 nucleotide sequence: TGTGCCAGCAGACCGGACTACACAGATACGCAGTATTTT. Translation gives CASRPDYTDTQYF.

The chain combines TRBV2 with TRBJ2-5, with a tentative D call TRBD2 (5 bases). The CDR3 is made up of 13 amino acids. With 3 bases removed from V and 4 bases from J, the gap between germline ends came to 9 bases. Per the germline V gene, CDR1 is SNHLY and CDR2 is FYNNEI. As DNA, the CDR3 is TGTGCCAGCAGTGATCCTAGCACAGAGACCCAGTACTTC. Protein sequence: CASSDPSTETQYF.

V and J are TRBV5-1 and TRBJ2-1; TRBD2 matches at 10 bases. V shed 4 bases and J 6 bases; nucleotides not matched to a gene: 16. The germline V gene encodes CDR1 SGHRS and CDR2 YFSETQ. This CDR3 region has 18 residues. The CDR3 reads CASSLAAESGRALNEQFF. CDR3 nucleotide sequence: TGCGCCAGCAGCCTGGCGGCTGAAAGCGGGAGGGCCCTCAATGAGCAGTTCTTC. Based on the CDR3 plus reference TRBV5-1 and TRBJ2-1, the full variable domain is KAGVTQTPRYLIKTRGQQVTLSCSPISGHRSVSWYQQTPGQGLQFLFEYFSETQRNKGNFPGRFSGRQFSNSRSEMNVSTLELGDSALYLCASSLAAESGRALNEQFFGPGTRLTVL.

This clone showed up just once. The CDR3 DNA follows: TGTGCCAGCGCCTACAGGGGGAGCACCGGGGAGCTGTTTTTT. It codes for CASAYRGSTGELFF. The chain uses TRBV2 and TRBJ2-2; 8 bases line up with TRBD1. The CDR3 loop spans 14 amino acids. With V trimmed by 8 bases and J by 4 bases, 6 bases remained unmatched. From germline, CDR1 is SNHLY and CDR2 FYNNEI.

The chain employs TRBV6-6 and TRBJ2-7; 10 bases match TRBD2. V shed 0 bases, J shed 0 bases, and the junction held 2 bases outside the gene matches. From germline, CDR1 is MNHNY and CDR2 SVGAGI (reference sequence). This CDR3 is built from 16 residues. As DNA, the CDR3 is TGTGCCAGCAGTTACTCCGGACTAGCGGACTCCTACGAGCAGTACTTC. Translation: CASSYSGLADSYEQYF.

The chain has TRBV5-8 and TRBJ1-5, with D tentatively TRBD1 (6 bases). The CDR3 consists of 14 residues. The germline V gene encodes CDR1 SGHTS and CDR2 YDEGEE. With 0 bases removed from V and 6 bases from J, the gap between germline ends came to 10 bases. CDR3 sequence reads: CASSLVQGSQPQHF. The CDR3 region has the DNA TGTGCCAGCAGCTTGGTACAGGGAAGTCAGCCCCAGCATTTT.

The V gene is TRBV7-3, the J gene TRBJ2-2; D possibly corresponds to TRBD1 (6 bases). There are 16 residues in the CDR3. CDR1 and CDR2 (germline): SGHTA, FQGTGA. V was trimmed by 2 bases and J by 4 bases, leaving 14 bases between them. Here the CDR3 DNA reads TGTGCCAGCAGCTTATCTGTGGGGGCGAGCACCGGGGAGCTGTTTTTT. As protein: CASSLSVGASTGELFF. The full variable domain, rest sourced from reference TRBV7-3 and TRBJ2-2, is GAGVSQTPSNKVTEKGKYVELRCDPISGHTALYWYRQSLGQGPEFLIYFQGTGAADDSGLPNDRFFAVRPEGSVSTLKIQRTERGDSAVYLCASSLSVGASTGELFFGEGSRLTVL.

The chain joins TRBV6-1 to TRBJ2-3; 11 positions agree with TRBD1. CDR3 length equals 14 residues. Germline CDR1 is MNHNS and CDR2 is SASEGT. The ends lost 4 bases at V and 7 bases at J; junction bases unmatched: 4. The DNA for the CDR3 is TGTGCCAGCAGTGGGGACAGGGGGACCTATACGCAGTATTTT. Translation: CASSGDRGTYTQYF.

The gene calls are TRBV5-4 and TRBJ1-1, with D perhaps matching TRBD1 (6 bases). V shed 0 bases and J shed 10 bases, with 10 bases lying between them. CDR1 SGHNT and CDR2 YYREEE come from the germline V gene (reference sequence). The CDR3 runs to 12 residues. The CDR3 nucleotides read TGTGCCAGCAGCTTGGGGGGGGGCAGAGCTTTCTTT. This gives the protein CASSLGGGRAFF.

This chain links TRBV7-3 with TRBJ2-1, with 7 bases matching TRBD1. Germline-derived CDR1 and CDR2 are SGHTA and FQGTGA. This CDR3 comprises 16 residues. V shed 2 bases, J shed 7 bases, and the junction held 11 bases outside the gene matches. CDR3 nucleotides: TGTGCCAGCAGCTTACTCCCCGGGACAGAAAGTAATGAGCAGTTCTTC. Protein product: CASSLLPGTESNEQFF.

This chain connects TRBV27 to TRBJ2-7; possibly TRBD1 for D (6 bases). The CDR3 sequence is 13 residues long. Germline CDR1 MNHEY, CDR2 SMNVEV (reference sequence). Trimming left V 3 bases short and J 4 bases short, with 10 bases between. CDR3 region: CASSLDSGYEQYF. The CDR3 DNA is TGTGCCAGCAGTTTGGACAGTGGGTACGAGCAGTACTTC.

The genes are TRBV5-1 and TRBJ1-4; 9 nucleotides align to TRBD1. V lost 3 bases and J lost 6; bases outside the gene matches: 3. Germline lookup yields CDR1 SGHRS and CDR2 YFSETQ. The CDR3 is 14 residues long. CDR3 residues: CASSWTGDDEKLFF. The CDR3 DNA follows: TGCGCCAGCAGCTGGACAGGGGACGATGAAAAACTGTTTTTT.

The chain has TRBV6-1 and TRBJ1-3, with 9 bases identical to TRBD1. The CDR3 has 14 residues. Germline V gene sequence: CDR1 MNHNS, CDR2 SASEGT. V shed 8 bases and J 5 bases; nucleotides not matched to a gene: 7. DNA of the CDR3: TGTGCCAGCTACCGGGACAGGGATAGAAACACCATATATTTT. This translates into CASYRDRDRNTIYF.

The chain couples TRBV2 to TRBJ2-5; 13 nucleotides agree with TRBD2. CDR3 length equals 15 residues. Germline V gives CDR1 SNHLY, CDR2 FYNNEI. Trimming at V came to 8 bases and at J to 5 bases, leaving 8 bases not matched to a gene. CDR3 amino acids: CASGGLAGQTETQYF. The CDR3 DNA is TGTGCCAGCGGGGGACTAGCGGGGCAAACGGAGACCCAGTACTTC. The full variable domain, completed using reference TRBV2 and TRBJ2-5, is EPEVTQTPSHQVTQMGQEVILRCVPISNHLYFYWYRQILGQKVEFLVSFYNNEISEKSEIFDDQFSVERPDGSNFTLKIRSTKLEDSAMYFCASGGLAGQTETQYFGPGTRLLVL.

This chain uses TRBV28 with TRBJ2-3; the D is unclear. CDR1 is MDHEN and CDR2 is SYDVKM in the germline V gene. V was pared by 4 bases and J by 6 bases, with 8 bases between. This CDR3 region has 12 residues. This CDR3 reads CASSSTTDTQYF. The CDR3 nucleotides read TGTGCCAGCAGTTCCACAACGGATACGCAGTATTTT.

The gene calls are TRBV7-9 and TRBJ2-1; TRBD1 agrees at 12 bases. The V gene end was trimmed by 4 bases and the J gene end by 8 bases; junction bases not matched to a gene: 6. The CDR3 is 15 residues long. Germline V gene sequence: CDR1 SEHNR, CDR2 FQNEAQ (reference sequence). CDR3 sequence reads: CASSSGTGGPYEQFF. CDR3 DNA sequence: TGTGCCAGCAGCTCCGGGACAGGGGGCCCTTATGAGCAGTTCTTC.

CDR3 bases: TGTGCCAGCAGTTACTACGGGACTAGCGGGCAAGAGACCCAGTACTTC. This translates into CASSYYGTSGQETQYF. The gene calls are TRBV6-5 and TRBJ2-5, with 12 bases identical to TRBD2. Germline V gives CDR1 MNHEY, CDR2 SVGAGI. Trimming took 1 base from V and 2 from J; bases not matched to a gene: 2. The CDR3 consists of 16 residues.

Concerning this clone itself: At one of its ends the junction is not consistent with the germline gene, which may arise from a read error. This chain uses TRBV19 with TRBJ2-1; TRBD2 matches at 12 bases. This CDR3 is built from 13 residues. CDR1 is LNHDA and CDR2 is SQIVND in the germline V gene (reference sequence). The CDR3 sequence is CASSIGLAGGPVF. The CDR3 DNA sequence: TGTGCCAGTAGTATAGGGCTAGCGGGAGGGCCCGTCTTC.

V gene TRBV7-2 combines with J gene TRBJ2-5, with D possibly TRBD2 on 7 matching bases. This CDR3 contains 15 residues. The ends were cut back, 5 bases at V and 3 bases at J, with 16 bases in the middle. Germline V gene lookup returns CDR1 SGHTA and CDR2 FQGNSA. The CDR3 nucleotides read TGTGCCAGCAGCGAAAGAGGGGGGAGGGAAGAGACCCAGTACTTC. This gives the protein CASSERGGREETQYF.

The chain links TRBV18 to TRBJ2-1; 10 bases map to TRBD1. The CDR3 covers 15 residues. Germline V gene sequence: CDR1 KGHSH, CDR2 LQKENI. J lost 4 bases, V lost 6 bases, and 6 bases had no gene match. CDR3: CASSSRDRGYNEQFF. As DNA, the CDR3 is TGTGCCAGCTCGTCCAGGGACAGGGGTTACAATGAGCAGTTCTTC.